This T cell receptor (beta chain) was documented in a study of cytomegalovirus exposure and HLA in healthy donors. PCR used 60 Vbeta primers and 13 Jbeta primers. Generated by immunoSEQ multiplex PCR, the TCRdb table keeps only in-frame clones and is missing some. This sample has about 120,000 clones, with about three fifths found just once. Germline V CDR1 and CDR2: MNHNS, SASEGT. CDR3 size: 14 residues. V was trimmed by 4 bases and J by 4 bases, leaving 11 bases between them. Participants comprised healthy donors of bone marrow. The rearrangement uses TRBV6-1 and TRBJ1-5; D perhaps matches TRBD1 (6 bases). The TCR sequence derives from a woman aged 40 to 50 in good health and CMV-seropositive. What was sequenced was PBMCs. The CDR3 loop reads CASSGAGHNQPQHF. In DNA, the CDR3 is TGTGCCAGCAGTGGAGCGGGACATAATCAGCCCCAGCATTTT.